The sample holds many counts of the clone carrying this T cell receptor beta chain. Authors' processing steps: Estimation of nucleated cell counts relied on the amplification of reference gene primers. This table comes from immunoSEQ multiplex PCR, and its TCRdb copy is limited to in-frame clones, with some not included. V, J and clone size derive from that table, while D and trimming were established from the DNA sequence. This sample has 200,000 to 250,000 clones, with roughly 82% found just once. This specimen belongs to a study of blood T cell repertoires in COVID-19. This clonotype originated in a man aged 50 or older with active or convalescent COVID-19. Sequencing was done on a sample of peripheral blood.

The CDR3: CASSVAGAIGNEQFF. In DNA form, the CDR3 reads TGTGCCAGCAGCGTAGCCGGCGCCATCGGGAATGAGCAGTTCTTC. The chain uses TRBV9 and TRBJ2-1; D not resolved. The CDR3 length is 15 residues. The V and J ends lost 0 bases and 7 bases respectively, with 14 bases between them. The germline V gene encodes CDR1 SGDLS and CDR2 YYNGEE.